A single sample is the source of the 2 T cell receptor beta chains below, sequenced in a study of blood T cell repertoires in COVID-19. The method was immunoSEQ multiplex PCR; TCRdb's version includes in-frame clones alone and lacks a portion of them. The profile covers fewer than 350,000 clones, with 89% appearing a single time and 1.7% taken by the ten largest. The source material was PBMCs or T cells enriched from blood (not recorded which). These receptors originate from a woman between 35 and 50 years old who had recovered from COVID-19.

V and J are TRBV7-2 and TRBJ2-2; possible D gene TRBD1, 6 bases. CDR1 is SGHTA, CDR2 FQGNSA, per germline. V was shortened by 0 bases and J by 4 bases, with 12 bases between the two germline ends. The CDR3 runs 16 residues. CDR3 sequence: CASSLASRGATGELFF. Here the CDR3 DNA reads TGTGCCAGCAGCTTAGCGTCCAGGGGTGCCACCGGGGAGCTGTTTTTT.

The V gene is TRBV14, the J gene TRBJ2-1; D uncertain. V lost 4 bases, J lost 4 bases, and 20 bases lay in between. The CDR3 length is 17 residues. Looked up from germline, CDR1 is SGHDN and CDR2 is FVKESK. The DNA for the CDR3 is TGTGCCAGCAGCCTTGATATTGTCCGGAGTAGATACAATGAGCAGTTCTTC. Its translation is CASSLDIVRSRYNEQFF.